This TCR beta chain derives from a study of shared clonotypes between healthy human individuals. Study-wide context: Per-donor plates numbered three CD4 naive, three CD4 memory, two CD8 naive and one CD8 memory.

This CDR3 spans 16 amino acids. V was clipped by 3 bases and J by 5 bases, with 16 bases between them. Germline V gene sequence: CDR1 SGHAT, CDR2 FQNNGV. For this clone: Its antigen is undetermined.

Study results and limitations: What limited the represented genetic and exposure-history diversity was the small number of donors. On the whole, naive subsets had larger estimated richness than memory subsets had.

Some clones are missing from TCRdb's copy, which holds only in-frame ones; the method was immunoSEQ multiplex PCR. The sample has some 900,000 clones, over 60% seen once. V is TRBV11-2 and J is TRBJ2-2; perhaps TRBD1 as D (5 bases). The specimen was memory CD4+ T cells sorted from blood. This sample's subset: CD45RA-negative fraction. The receptor comes from a man aged 18 to 30 in good health. DNA of the CDR3: TGTGCCAGCAGCTTTTTTGCCAGGGCTGCTACCGGGGAGCTGTTTTTT. The encoded protein is CASSFFARAATGELFF. Based on the CDR3 plus reference TRBV11-2 and TRBJ2-2, the full variable domain is EAGVAQSPRYKIIEKRQSVAFWCNPISGHATLYWYQQILGQGPKLLIQFQNNGVVDDSQLPKDRFSAERLKGVDSTLKIQPAKLEDSAVYLCASSFFARAATGELFFGEGSRLTVL.